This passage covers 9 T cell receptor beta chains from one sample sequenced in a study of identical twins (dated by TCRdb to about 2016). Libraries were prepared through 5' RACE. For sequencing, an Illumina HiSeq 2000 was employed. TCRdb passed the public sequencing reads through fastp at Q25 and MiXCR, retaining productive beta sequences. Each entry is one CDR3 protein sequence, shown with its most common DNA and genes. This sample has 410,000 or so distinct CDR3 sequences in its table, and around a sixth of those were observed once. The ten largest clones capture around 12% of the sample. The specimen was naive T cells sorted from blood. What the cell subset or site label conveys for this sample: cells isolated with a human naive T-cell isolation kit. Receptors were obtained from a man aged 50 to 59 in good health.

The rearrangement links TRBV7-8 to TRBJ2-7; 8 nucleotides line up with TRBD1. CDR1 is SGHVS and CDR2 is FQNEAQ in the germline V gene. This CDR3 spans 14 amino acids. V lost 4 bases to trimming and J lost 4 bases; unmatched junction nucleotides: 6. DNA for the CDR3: TGTGCCAGCAGCTCCTGGACAGGGAAGTACGAGCAGTACTTC. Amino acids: CASSSWTGKYEQYF.

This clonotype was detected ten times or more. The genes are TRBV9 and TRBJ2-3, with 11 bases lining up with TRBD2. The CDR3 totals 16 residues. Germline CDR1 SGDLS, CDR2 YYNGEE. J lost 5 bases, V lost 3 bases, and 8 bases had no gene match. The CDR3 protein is CASSGRLAGKGDTQYF. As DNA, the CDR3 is TGTGCCAGCAGCGGCCGACTAGCGGGGAAGGGAGATACGCAGTATTTT.

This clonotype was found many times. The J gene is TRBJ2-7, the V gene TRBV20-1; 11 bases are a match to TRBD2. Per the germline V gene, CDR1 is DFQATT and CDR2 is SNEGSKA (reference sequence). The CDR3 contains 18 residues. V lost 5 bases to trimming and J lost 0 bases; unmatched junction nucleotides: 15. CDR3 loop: CSAREPGTSGRFSYEQYF. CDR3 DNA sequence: TGCAGTGCTCGGGAACCAGGGACTAGCGGCCGATTCTCCTACGAGCAGTACTTC.

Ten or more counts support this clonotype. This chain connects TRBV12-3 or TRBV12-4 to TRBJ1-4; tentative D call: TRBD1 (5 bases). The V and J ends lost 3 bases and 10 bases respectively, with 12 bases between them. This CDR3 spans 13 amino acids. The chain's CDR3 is CASSFEGRGKLFF. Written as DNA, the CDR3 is TGTGCCAGCAGTTTCGAGGGGCGAGGAAAACTGTTTTTT.

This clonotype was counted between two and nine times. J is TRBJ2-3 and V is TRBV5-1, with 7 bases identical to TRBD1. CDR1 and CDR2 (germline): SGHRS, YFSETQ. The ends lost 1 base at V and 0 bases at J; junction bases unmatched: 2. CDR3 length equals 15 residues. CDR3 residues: CASSLKQGSTDTQYF. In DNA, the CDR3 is TGCGCCAGCAGCTTGAAACAGGGGAGCACAGATACGCAGTATTTT.

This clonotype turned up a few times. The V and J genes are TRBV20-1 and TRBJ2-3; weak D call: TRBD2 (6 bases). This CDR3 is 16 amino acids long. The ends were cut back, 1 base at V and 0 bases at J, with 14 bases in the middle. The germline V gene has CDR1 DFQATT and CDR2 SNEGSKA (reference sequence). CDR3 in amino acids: CSARGPGTSSTDTQYF. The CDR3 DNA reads TGCAGTGCTAGAGGGCCCGGGACTTCTAGCACAGATACGCAGTATTTT.

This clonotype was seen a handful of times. The CDR3 spells CASSPEGRNSYEQYF. In DNA form, the CDR3 reads TGTGCCAGCAGTCCCGAGGGGCGGAATTCCTACGAGCAGTACTTC. The rearrangement uses TRBV12-3 or TRBV12-4 and TRBJ2-7, with D perhaps matching TRBD1 or TRBD2 (5 bases each). With 5 bases removed from V and 1 base from J, the gap between germline ends came to 15 bases. CDR3 size: 15 residues.

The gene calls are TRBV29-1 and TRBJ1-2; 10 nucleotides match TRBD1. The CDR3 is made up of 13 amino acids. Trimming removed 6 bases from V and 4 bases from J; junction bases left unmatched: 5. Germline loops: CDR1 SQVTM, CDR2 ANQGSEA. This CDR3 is CSVPGQGPYGYTF. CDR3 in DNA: TGCAGCGTACCGGGACAGGGGCCCTATGGCTACACCTTC.

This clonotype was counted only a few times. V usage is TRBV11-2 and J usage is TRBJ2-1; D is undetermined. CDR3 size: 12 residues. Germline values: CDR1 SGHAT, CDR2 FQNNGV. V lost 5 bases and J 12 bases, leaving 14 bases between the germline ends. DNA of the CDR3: TGTGCCAGCAGCAGACCATTTTTCCCGCAGTTCTTC. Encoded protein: CASSRPFFPQFF.